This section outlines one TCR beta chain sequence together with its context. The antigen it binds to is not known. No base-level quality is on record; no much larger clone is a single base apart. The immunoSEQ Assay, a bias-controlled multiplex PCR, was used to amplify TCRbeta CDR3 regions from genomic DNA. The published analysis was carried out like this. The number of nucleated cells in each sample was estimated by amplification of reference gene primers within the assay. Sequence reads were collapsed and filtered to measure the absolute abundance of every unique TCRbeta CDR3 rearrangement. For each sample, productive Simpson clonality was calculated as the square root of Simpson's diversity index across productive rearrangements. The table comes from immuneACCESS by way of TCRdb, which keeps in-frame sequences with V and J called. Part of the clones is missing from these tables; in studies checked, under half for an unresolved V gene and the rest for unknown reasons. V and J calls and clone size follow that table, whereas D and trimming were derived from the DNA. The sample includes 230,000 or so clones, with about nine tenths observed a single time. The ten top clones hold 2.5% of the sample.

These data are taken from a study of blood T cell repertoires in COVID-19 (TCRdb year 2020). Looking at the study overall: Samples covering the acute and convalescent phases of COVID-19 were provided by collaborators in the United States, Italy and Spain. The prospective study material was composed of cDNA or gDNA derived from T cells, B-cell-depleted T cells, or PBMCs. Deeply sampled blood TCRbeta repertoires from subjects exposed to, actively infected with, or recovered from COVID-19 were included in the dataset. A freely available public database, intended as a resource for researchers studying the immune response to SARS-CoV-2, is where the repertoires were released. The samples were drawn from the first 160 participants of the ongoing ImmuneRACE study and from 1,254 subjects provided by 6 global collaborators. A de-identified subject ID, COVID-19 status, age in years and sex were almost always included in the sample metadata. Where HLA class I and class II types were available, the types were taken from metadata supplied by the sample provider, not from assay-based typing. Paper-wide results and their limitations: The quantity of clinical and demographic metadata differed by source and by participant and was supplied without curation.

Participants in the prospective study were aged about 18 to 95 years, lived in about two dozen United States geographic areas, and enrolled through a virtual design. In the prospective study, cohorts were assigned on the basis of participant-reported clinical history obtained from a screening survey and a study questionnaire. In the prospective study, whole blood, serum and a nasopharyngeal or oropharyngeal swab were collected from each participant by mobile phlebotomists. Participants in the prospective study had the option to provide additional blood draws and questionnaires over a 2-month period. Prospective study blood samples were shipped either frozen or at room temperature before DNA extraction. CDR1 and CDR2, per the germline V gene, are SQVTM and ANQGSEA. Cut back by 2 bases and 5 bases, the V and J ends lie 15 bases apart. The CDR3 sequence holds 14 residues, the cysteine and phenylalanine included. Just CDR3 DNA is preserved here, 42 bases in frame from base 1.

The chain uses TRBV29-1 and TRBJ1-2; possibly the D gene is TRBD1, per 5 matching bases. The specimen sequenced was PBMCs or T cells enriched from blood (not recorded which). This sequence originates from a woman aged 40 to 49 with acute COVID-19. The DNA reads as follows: TGCAGCGTTGAAAGGGATCGGGGGGGGTATGGCTACACCTTC. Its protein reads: CSVERDRGGYGYTF.